This T cell receptor beta chain was sequenced for a study of T cell responses to AZD1222 COVID-19 vaccine. Germline V gene lookup returns CDR1 SGHKS and CDR2 YYEKEE (reference sequence). This CDR3 region has 15 residues. V shed 4 bases and J shed 10 bases, with 18 bases lying between them. Repertoires were generated with immunoSEQ multiplex PCR, while TCRdb's copy carries only in-frame clones and drops some. The table includes some 190,000 clones, approximately 91% detected once. The material was peripheral blood, obtained 28 days after the second AZD1222 dose. The rearrangement links TRBV5-5 to TRBJ1-6; tentatively, D is TRBD1 (5 bases). The TCR comes from an adult who received the AZD1222 COVID-19 vaccine. The CDR3 DNA follows: TGTGCCAGCAGCCTTGGGGGAGACCATGGCTCACCCCTCCACTTT. Encoded protein: CASSLGGDHGSPLHF.